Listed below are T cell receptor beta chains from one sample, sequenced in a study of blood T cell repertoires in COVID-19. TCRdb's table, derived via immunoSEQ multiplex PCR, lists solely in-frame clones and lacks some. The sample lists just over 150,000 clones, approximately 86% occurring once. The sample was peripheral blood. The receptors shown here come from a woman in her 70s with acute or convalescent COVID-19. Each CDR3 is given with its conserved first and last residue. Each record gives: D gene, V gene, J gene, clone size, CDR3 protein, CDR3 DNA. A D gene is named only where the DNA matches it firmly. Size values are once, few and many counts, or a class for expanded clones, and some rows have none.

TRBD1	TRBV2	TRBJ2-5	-	CASSGDRQETQYF	TGTGCCAGCAGTGGGGACAGGCAAGAGACCCAGTACTTC
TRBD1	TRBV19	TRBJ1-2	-	CASRGQPNYGYTF	TGTGCCAGTAGGGGACAGCCTAACTATGGCTACACCTTC
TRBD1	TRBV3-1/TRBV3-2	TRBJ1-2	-	CASSPQGTGYGYTF	TGTGCCAGCAGCCCCCAAGGGACAGGGTATGGCTACACCTTC
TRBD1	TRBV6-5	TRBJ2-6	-	CASIQGHSGANVLTF	TGTGCCAGCATACAGGGGCATTCTGGGGCCAACGTCCTGACTTTC
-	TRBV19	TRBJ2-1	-	CASSRGQGVANEQFF	TGTGCCAGTAGTAGGGGCCAGGGTGTTGCCAATGAGCAGTTCTTC
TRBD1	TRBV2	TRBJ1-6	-	CASSRTGGIGSYNSPLHF	TGTGCCAGCAGCAGGACAGGGGGTATCGGCTCCTATAATTCACCCCTCCACTTT
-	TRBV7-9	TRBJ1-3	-	CASSLAVSSGNTIYF	TGTGCCAGCAGCTTAGCAGTGAGCTCTGGAAACACCATATATTTT
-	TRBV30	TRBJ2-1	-	CAWSGGGAPGNEQFF	TGTGCCTGGAGTGGGGGCGGGGCCCCTGGAAATGAGCAGTTCTTC
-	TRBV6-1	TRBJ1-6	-	CASSELRQGLGNSPLHF	TGTGCCAGCAGTGAATTGCGGCAGGGGTTGGGGAATTCACCCCTCCACTTT
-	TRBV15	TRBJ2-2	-	CATSRETSRELFF	TGTGCCACCAGCAGAGAAACTAGCAGGGAGCTGTTTTTT
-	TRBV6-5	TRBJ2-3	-	CASSYLATDTQYF	TGTGCCAGCAGTTACCTAGCGACAGATACGCAGTATTTT
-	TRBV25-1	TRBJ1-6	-	CASSEFRGNSSPLHF	TGTGCCAGCAGTGAATTTCGGGGGAACAGTTCACCCCTCCACTTT
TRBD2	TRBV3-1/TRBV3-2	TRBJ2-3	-	CASSPSGATDTQYF	TGTGCCAGCAGCCCTAGCGGGGCCACAGATACGCAGTATTTT
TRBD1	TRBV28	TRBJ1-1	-	CASRADRMNTEAFF	TGTGCCAGCAGGGCGGACAGGATGAACACTGAAGCTTTCTTT
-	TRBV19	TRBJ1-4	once	CASSTTTGGLANEKLFF	TGTGCCAGTAGTACAACGACGGGGGGACTAGCTAATGAAAAACTGTTTTTT
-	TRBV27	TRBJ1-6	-	CASSSRLYPRNSPLHF	TGTGCCAGCAGTTCCAGACTGTACCCGAGGAATTCACCCCTCCACTTT
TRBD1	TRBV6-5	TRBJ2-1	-	CASSYGTGPEGKQFF	TGTGCCAGCAGTTACGGGACAGGCCCAGAGGGTAAGCAGTTCTTC
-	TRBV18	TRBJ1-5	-	CASSRSGASNQPQHF	TGTGCCAGCTCACGGTCAGGGGCGAGCAATCAGCCCCAGCATTTT
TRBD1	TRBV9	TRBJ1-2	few	CASRAGTGYGYTF	TGTGCCAGCAGGGCCGGGACAGGCTATGGCTACACCTTC
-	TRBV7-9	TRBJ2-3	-	CASSLGDTQNTDTQYF	TGTGCCAGCAGCCTTGGGGACACCCAAAACACAGATACGCAGTATTTT
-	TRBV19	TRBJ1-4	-	CASSIPDVGSGKLFF	TGTGCCAGTAGTATCCCGGACGTAGGGAGCGGAAAACTGTTTTTT
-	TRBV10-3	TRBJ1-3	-	CAISGGIGNTIYF	TGTGCCATCAGTGGAGGGATCGGTAACACCATATATTTT
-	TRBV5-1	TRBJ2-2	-	CASTQDLGAGTGELFF	TGCGCCAGCACCCAGGACTTGGGGGCTGGGACCGGGGAGCTGTTTTTT
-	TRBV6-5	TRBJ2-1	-	CASIRAGAPNNEQFF	TGTGCCAGCATCCGGGCGGGGGCCCCTAACAATGAGCAGTTCTTC
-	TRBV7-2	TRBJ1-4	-	CASSLGRDRAEKLFF	TGTGCCAGCAGCTTAGGGAGGGATAGAGCTGAAAAACTGTTTTTT
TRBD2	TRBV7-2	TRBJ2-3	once	CASSYSRGGRTDTQYF	TGTGCCAGCAGCTACAGTCGGGGGGGACGCACAGATACGCAGTATTTT
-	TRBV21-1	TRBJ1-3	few	CASTTSRDTSGNTIYF	TGTGCCAGCACCACGTCCCGGGACACCTCTGGAAACACCATATATTTT
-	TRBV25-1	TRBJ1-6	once	CASSGRVYSPLHF	TGTGCCAGCAGTGGGAGGGTTTATTCACCCCTCCACTTT
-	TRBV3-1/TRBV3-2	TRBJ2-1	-	CASSQEASSYNEQFF	TGTGCCAGCAGCCAAGAAGCAAGCTCCTACAATGAGCAGTTCTTC
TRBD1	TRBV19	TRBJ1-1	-	CASSMGQGANTEAFF	TGTGCCAGTAGTATGGGACAGGGGGCGAACACTGAAGCTTTCTTT
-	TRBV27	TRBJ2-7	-	CASSPAGQLSSYEQYF	TGTGCCAGCAGTCCTGCGGGACAGTTAAGCTCCTACGAGCAGTACTTC
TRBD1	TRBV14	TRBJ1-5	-	CASSQVARGRSNQPQHF	TGTGCCAGCAGCCAAGTAGCGAGGGGGCGTAGCAATCAGCCCCAGCATTTT